This passage covers 15 T cell receptor beta chains from one sample sequenced in a study of blood T cell repertoires in COVID-19. TCRdb keeps only in-frame clones here, not all; method: immunoSEQ multiplex PCR. This repertoire shows 150,000 to 200,000 clones, about four fifths found once; its top ten account for approximately 9.9%. The specimen sequenced was peripheral blood. These receptors were taken from a woman in her forties with COVID-19, enrolled during active disease.

CDR3 bases: TGTGCCAGCAAAGTACCGGGACTAGCGGGGGATGGCGGTAATGAGCAGTTCTTC. Protein sequence: CASKVPGLAGDGGNEQFF. The gene calls are TRBV5-4 and TRBJ2-1, with 14 bases aligning to TRBD2. Looked up from germline, CDR1 is SGHNT and CDR2 is YYREEE (reference sequence). The CDR3 spans 18 residues. V was clipped by 6 bases and J by 7 bases; unmatched bases: 15.

This clone was counted a few times. V and J are TRBV28 and TRBJ1-2, with D unresolved. This CDR3 is 15 amino acids long. Trimming cost V 1 base and J 2 bases, with 11 bases left between them. Germline CDR1 is MDHEN and CDR2 is SYDVKM. In DNA form, the CDR3 reads TGTGCCAGCAGTTTATTGCGGGGATCGAACTATGGCTACACCTTC. Its translation is CASSLLRGSNYGYTF.

The chain carries TRBV15 and TRBJ1-2, with D unresolved. V lost 0 bases, J lost 4 bases, and 9 bases lay in between. The length of the CDR3 is 14 residues. Germline assignment: CDR1 LNHNV and CDR2 YYDKDF (reference sequence). The CDR3 region is CATSRDFDTYGYTF. The CDR3 bases are TGTGCCACCAGCAGAGATTTCGACACCTATGGCTACACCTTC.

The V call is TRBV18, the J call TRBJ1-4; TRBD1 might be the D (5 bases). This CDR3 is 13 amino acids long. The V and J ends lost 3 bases and 8 bases respectively, with 10 bases between them. Germline-derived CDR1 and CDR2 are KGHSH and LQKENI. CDR3 protein: CASSPETEEKLFF. For the CDR3, the DNA is TGTGCCAGCTCACCCGAGACAGAAGAAAAACTGTTTTTT.

The chain links TRBV18 to TRBJ2-1; possibly TRBD2 for D (6 bases). Trimming left V 3 bases short and J 1 base short, with 16 bases between. Germline loops: CDR1 KGHSH, CDR2 LQKENI. The CDR3 runs 17 residues. In DNA, the CDR3 is TGTGCCAGCTCACCGCAACGGATTAGCGGATCCTACAATGAGCAGTTCTTC. Protein: CASSPQRISGSYNEQFF.

The chain recombines TRBV20-1 with TRBJ2-5, with D perhaps matching TRBD2 (5 bases). This CDR3 is built from 11 residues. Germline V gene sequence: CDR1 DFQATT, CDR2 SNEGSKA (reference sequence). V was cut by 5 bases and J by 4 bases, with 8 bases left in between. Here the CDR3 DNA reads TGCAGTGCTTCTAGCCGAGAGACCCAGTACTTC. This gives the protein CSASSRETQYF.

The V and J genes are TRBV5-6 and TRBJ1-1; 7 bases match TRBD1. Germline-derived CDR1 and CDR2 are SGHDT and YYEEEE. CDR3 length equals 15 residues. With V trimmed by 0 bases and J by 2 bases, 4 bases remained unmatched. The CDR3 DNA reads TGTGCCAGCAGCTTGGAAGGGGGCCGTAACACTGAAGCTTTCTTT. This translates into CASSLEGGRNTEAFF.

This clone occurred a few times. The V gene is TRBV28, the J gene TRBJ1-5; a possible D gene is TRBD1 (5 bases). V was trimmed by 6 bases and J by 2 bases, leaving 17 bases between them. The germline gives CDR1 MDHEN, CDR2 SYDVKM. This CDR3 contains 16 residues. CDR3 residues: CASSPRQNLGNQPQHF. The DNA of the CDR3 is TGTGCCAGCAGCCCCAGACAGAACCTTGGCAATCAGCCCCAGCATTTT. Complete variable domain (other parts from reference TRBV28 and TRBJ1-5): DVKVTQSSRYLVKRTGEKVFLECVQDMDHENMFWYRQDPGLGLRLIYFSYDVKMKEKGDIPEGYSVSREKKERFSLILESASTNQTSMYLCASSPRQNLGNQPQHFGDGTRLSIL.

The chain couples TRBV18 to TRBJ1-1; 9 bases align to TRBD1. The CDR3 spans 13 residues. The germline CDR1 and CDR2 sequences are KGHSH and LQKENI. The trim removed 5 bases at V and 9 bases at J, leaving 7 bases unmatched. The CDR3 loop is CASSEQGASKAFF. The CDR3 DNA reads TGTGCCAGCTCAGAACAGGGGGCCTCAAAAGCTTTCTTT.

The V gene is TRBV5-6, the J gene TRBJ1-3; 9 nucleotides align to TRBD1. This CDR3 is built from 15 residues. V was pared by 3 bases and J by 4 bases, with 5 bases of the junction left unmatched. Germline loops: CDR1 SGHDT, CDR2 YYEEEE. CDR3 nucleotides: TGTGCCAGCAGCTCACAGGGGGCGAGAGGAAACACCATATATTTT. Its protein product is CASSSQGARGNTIYF.

The genes are TRBV30 and TRBJ2-5, with TRBD1 matching 7 bases. Per the germline V gene, CDR1 is GTSNPN and CDR2 is SVGIG (reference sequence). With 5 bases clipped from V and 5 bases from J, the junction kept 14 bases outside the gene matches. The CDR3 extends over 15 amino acids. In DNA, the CDR3 is TGTGCCTGGGCCCCGGGACAGAGGAAGTCGGAGACCCAGTACTTC. Translation: CAWAPGQRKSETQYF.

J is TRBJ1-5 and V is TRBV28; 8 bases line up with TRBD1. CDR3 length equals 17 residues. With 1 base clipped from V and 3 bases from J, the junction kept 8 bases outside the gene matches. The germline gives CDR1 MDHEN, CDR2 SYDVKM. CDR3 coding DNA: TGTGCCAGCAGTTTATTCGGAAAGACAGGGGTCAATCAGCCCCAGCATTTT. As protein: CASSLFGKTGVNQPQHF.

This clone has just a few counts. The chain has TRBV13 and TRBJ1-6; D is perhaps TRBD1 (5 bases). Germline CDR1 reads PRHDT; CDR2 reads FYEKMQ (reference sequence). The CDR3 consists of 14 residues. V was clipped by 6 bases and J by 9 bases, with 15 bases between them. This chain's CDR3 is CASRQTIGGSPLHF. The CDR3 DNA sequence: TGTGCCAGCAGACAAACCATCGGGGGTTCACCCCTCCACTTT.

V gene TRBV2 combines with J gene TRBJ2-7; D is perhaps TRBD2 (6 bases). V lost 7 bases and J 4 bases, leaving 14 bases between the germline ends. The CDR3 sequence is 13 residues long. Germline lookup yields CDR1 SNHLY and CDR2 FYNNEI. The CDR3 sequence: CASTGGTAYEQYV. DNA for the CDR3: TGTGCCAGCACCGGCGGGACGGCATACGAGCAGTACGTC.

The chain uses TRBV28 and TRBJ2-3; no clear D gene. CDR3 length equals 15 residues. Trimming stripped 10 bases from V and 0 bases from J, with 17 bases between. The germline V gene encodes CDR1 MDHEN and CDR2 SYDVKM. The CDR3 bases are TGTGCCACCACGCCCCCGGTGAGGAGCACAGATACGCAGTATTTT. Its translation is CATTPPVRSTDTQYF.